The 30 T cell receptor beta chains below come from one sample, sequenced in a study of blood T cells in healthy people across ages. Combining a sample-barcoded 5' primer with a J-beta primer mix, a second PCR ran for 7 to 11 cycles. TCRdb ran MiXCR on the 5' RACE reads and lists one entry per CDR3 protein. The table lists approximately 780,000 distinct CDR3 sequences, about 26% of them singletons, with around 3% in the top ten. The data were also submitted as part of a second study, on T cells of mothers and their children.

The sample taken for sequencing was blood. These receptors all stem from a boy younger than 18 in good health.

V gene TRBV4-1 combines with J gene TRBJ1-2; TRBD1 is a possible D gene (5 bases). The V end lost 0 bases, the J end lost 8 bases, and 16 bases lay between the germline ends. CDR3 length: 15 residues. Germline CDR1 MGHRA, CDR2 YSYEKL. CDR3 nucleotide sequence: TGCGCCAGCAGCCAAGAAAGGAGGCAGGGTACCGGCTACACCTTC. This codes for CASSQERRQGTGYTF.

CDR3 amino acids: CASSQDRAGAYNEQFF. As DNA, the CDR3 is TGCGCCAGCAGCCAAGATAGAGCAGGGGCCTACAATGAGCAGTTCTTC. The rearrangement uses TRBV4-1 and TRBJ2-5; tentatively, D is TRBD1 (6 bases). The closer fit of TRBJ2-1 to the DNA end suggests the J call may be wrong. Germline values: CDR1 MGHRA, CDR2 YSYEKL. The CDR3 extends over 16 amino acids.

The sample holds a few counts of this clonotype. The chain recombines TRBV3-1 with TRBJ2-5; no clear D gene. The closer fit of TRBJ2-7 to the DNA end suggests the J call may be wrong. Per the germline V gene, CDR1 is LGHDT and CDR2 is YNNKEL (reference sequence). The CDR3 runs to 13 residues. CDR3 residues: CASSQSKRYEQYF. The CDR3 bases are TGTGCCAGCAGCCAATCCAAACGCTACGAGCAGTACTTC.

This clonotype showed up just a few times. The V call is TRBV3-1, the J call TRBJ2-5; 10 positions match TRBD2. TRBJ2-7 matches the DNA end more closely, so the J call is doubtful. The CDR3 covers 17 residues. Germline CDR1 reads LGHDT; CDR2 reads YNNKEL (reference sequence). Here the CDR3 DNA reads TGTGCCAGCAGCCAAGCTTTTCTAGCGGGAGTCCTCTACGAGCAGTACGTC. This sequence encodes CASSQAFLAGVLYEQYV.

The CDR3 DNA reads TGTGCCAGCGGTCGAGGAATCGAGACCCAGTACTTC. This encodes CASGRGIETQYF. The V gene is TRBV5-6, the J gene TRBJ2-5; D gene ambiguous. The germline gives CDR1 SGHDT, CDR2 YYEEEE. The CDR3 contains 12 residues. Deletions cut 7 bases from V and 5 bases from J, with 12 bases between. Full variable domain (remainder filled in from reference TRBV5-6 and TRBJ2-5): DAGVTQSPTHLIKTRGQQVTLRCSPKSGHDTVSWYQQALGQGPQFIFQYYEEEERQRGNFPDRFSGHQFPNYSSELNVNALLLGDSALYLCASGRGIETQYFGPGTRLLVL.

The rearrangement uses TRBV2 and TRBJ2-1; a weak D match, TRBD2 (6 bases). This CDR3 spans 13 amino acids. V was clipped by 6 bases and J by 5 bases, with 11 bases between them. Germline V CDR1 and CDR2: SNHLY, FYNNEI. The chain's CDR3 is CASRGGLDNEQFF. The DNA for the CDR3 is TGTGCCAGCAGGGGGGGACTTGACAATGAGCAGTTCTTC.

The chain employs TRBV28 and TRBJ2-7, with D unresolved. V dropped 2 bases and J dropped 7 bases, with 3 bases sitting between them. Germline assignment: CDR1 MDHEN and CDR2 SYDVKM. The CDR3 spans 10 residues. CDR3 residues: CASSLREQYF. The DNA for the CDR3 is TGTGCCAGCAGTTTAAGGGAGCAGTACTTC.

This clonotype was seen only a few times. CDR3 sequence: CASSPPGQGAIGEQFF. CDR3 DNA: TGCGCCAGCAGCCCCCCGGGACAGGGGGCGATCGGTGAGCAGTTCTTC. The chain links TRBV5-1 to TRBJ2-1, with 12 bases matching TRBD1. The CDR3 runs to 16 residues. The V gene's germline CDR1 is SGHRS and CDR2 YFSETQ. Losses at the gene ends were 4 bases for V and 9 bases for J; bases not matched to a gene: 11.

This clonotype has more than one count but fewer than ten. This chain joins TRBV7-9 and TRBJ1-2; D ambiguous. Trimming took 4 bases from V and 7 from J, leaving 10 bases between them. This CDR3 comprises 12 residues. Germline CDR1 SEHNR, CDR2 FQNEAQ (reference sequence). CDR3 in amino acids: CASSSAGVGYTF. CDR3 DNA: TGTGCCAGCAGCTCAGCGGGAGTTGGCTACACCTTC.

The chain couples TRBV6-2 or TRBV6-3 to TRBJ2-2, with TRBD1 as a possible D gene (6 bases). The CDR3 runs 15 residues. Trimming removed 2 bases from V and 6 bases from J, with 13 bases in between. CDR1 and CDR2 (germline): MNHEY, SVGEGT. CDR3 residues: CASSYRQGLAGELFF. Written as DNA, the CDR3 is TGTGCCAGCAGTTACCGGCAGGGGCTGGCCGGGGAGCTGTTTTTT.

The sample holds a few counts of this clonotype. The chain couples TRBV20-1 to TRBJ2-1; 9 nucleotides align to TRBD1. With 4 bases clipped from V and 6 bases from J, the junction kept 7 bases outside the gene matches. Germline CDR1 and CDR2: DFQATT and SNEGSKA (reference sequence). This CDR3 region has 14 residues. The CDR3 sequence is CSATPGQGFNEQFF. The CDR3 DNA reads TGCAGTGCTACCCCGGGACAGGGATTCAATGAGCAGTTCTTC.

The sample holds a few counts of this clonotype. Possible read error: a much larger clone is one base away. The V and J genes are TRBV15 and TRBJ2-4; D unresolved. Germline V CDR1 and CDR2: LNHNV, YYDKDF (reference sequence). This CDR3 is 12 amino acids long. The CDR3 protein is CAASRDQNIQYF. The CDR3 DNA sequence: TGTGCCGCCAGCAGAGATCAAAACATTCAGTACTTC.

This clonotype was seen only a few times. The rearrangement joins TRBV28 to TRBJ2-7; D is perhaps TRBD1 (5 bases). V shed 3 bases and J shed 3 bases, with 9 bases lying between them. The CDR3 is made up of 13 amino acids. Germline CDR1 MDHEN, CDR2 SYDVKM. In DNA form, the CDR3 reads TGTGCCAGCAGTTTCGACAGAGACTACGAGCAGTACTTC. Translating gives CASSFDRDYEQYF.

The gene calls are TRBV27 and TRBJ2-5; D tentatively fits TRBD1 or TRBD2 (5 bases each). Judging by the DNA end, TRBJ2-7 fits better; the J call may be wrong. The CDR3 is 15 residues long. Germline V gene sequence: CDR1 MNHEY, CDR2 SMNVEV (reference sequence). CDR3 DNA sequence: TGTGCCAGCAGTTTACCGAGGGGAAACTCCTACGAGCAGTACTTC. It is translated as CASSLPRGNSYEQYF.

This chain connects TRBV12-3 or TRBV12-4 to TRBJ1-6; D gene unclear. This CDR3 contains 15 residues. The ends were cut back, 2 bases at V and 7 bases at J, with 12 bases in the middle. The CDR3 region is CASSLSGDSNSPLHF. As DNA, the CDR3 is TGTGCCAGCAGTTTAAGCGGGGATTCGAATTCACCCCTCCACTTT.

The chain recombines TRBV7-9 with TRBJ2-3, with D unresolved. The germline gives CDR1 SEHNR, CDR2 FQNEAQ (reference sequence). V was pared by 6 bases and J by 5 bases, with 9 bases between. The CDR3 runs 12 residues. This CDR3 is CASSLEQDTQYF. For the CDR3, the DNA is TGTGCCAGCAGTCTAGAGCAAGATACGCAGTATTTT. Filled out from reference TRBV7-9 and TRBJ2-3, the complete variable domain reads DTGVSQNPRHKITKRGQNVTFRCDPISEHNRLYWYRQTLGQGPEFLTYFQNEAQLEKSRLLSDRFSAERPKGSFSTLEIQRTEQGDSAMYLCASSLEQDTQYFGPGTRLTVL.

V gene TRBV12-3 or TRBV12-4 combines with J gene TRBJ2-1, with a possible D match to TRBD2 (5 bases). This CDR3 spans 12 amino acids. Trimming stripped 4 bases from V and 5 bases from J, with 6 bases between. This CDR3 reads CASSSGDNEQFF. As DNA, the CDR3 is TGTGCCAGCAGTTCCGGGGACAATGAGCAGTTCTTC.

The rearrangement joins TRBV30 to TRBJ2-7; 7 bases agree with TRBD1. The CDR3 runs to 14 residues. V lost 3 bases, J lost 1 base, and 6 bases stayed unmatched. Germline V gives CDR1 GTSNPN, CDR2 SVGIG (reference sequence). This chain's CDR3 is CAWRHRDRSYEQYF. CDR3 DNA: TGTGCCTGGAGACACCGGGACAGATCCTACGAGCAGTACTTC.

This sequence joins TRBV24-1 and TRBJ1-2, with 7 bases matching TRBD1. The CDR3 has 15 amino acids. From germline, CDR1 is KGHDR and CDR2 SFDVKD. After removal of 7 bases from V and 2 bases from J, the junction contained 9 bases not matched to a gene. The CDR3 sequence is CATRPGKGGNYGYTF. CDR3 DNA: TGTGCCACCAGGCCTGGTAAAGGGGGCAACTATGGCTACACCTTC.

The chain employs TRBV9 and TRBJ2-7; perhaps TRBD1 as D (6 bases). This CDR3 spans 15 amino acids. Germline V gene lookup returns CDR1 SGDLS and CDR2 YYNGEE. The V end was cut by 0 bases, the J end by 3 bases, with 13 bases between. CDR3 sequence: CASSVDAARGYEQYF. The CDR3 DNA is TGTGCCAGCAGCGTAGACGCGGCCAGGGGCTACGAGCAGTACTTC.

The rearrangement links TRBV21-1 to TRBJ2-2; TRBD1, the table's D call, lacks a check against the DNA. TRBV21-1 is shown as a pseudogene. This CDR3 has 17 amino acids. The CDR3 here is CASSSRQGSTDGGELFF. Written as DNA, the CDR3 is TGTGCCAGCAGCAGCCGACAGGGGTCAACCGACGGCGGGGAGCTGTTTTTT.

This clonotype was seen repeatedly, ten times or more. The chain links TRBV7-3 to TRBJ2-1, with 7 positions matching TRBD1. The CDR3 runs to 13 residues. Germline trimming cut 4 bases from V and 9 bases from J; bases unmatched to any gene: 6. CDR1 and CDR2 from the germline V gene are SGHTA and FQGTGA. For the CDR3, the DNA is TGTGCCAGCAGCTCGGGACAGTGGAGTGAGCAGTTCTTC. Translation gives CASSSGQWSEQFF.

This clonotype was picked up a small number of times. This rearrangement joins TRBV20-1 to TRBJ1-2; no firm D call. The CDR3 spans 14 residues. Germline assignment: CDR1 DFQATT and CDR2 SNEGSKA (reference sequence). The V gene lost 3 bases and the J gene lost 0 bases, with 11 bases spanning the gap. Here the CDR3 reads CSASAASANYGYTF. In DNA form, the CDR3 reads TGCAGTGCTAGTGCGGCCAGCGCTAACTATGGCTACACCTTC.

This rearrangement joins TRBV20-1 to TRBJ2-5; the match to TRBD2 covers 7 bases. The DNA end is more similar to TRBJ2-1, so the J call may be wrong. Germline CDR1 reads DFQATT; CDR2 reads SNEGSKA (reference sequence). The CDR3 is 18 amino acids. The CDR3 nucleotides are TGCAGTGCTAGAGATCTAGGGGCTAGCGGTGCGGGTACCAATGAGCAGTTCTTC. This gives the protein CSARDLGASGAGTNEQFF.

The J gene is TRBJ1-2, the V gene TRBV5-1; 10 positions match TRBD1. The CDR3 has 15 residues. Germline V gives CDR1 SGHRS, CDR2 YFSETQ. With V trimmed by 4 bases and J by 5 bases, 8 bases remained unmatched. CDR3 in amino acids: CASSLDRGLQYGYTF. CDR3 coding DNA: TGCGCCAGCAGCCTCGACAGGGGGCTTCAGTATGGCTACACCTTC.

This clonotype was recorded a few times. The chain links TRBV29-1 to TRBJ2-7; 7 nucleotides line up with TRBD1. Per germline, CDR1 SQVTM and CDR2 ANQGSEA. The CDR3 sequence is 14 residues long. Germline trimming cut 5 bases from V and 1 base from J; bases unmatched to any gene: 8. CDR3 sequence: CSVPDPGQSYEQYF. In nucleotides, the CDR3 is TGCAGCGTTCCAGATCCGGGACAGTCCTACGAGCAGTACTTC.

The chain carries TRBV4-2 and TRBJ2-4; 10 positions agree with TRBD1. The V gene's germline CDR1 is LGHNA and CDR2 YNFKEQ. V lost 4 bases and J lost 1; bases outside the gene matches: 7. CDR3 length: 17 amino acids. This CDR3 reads CASSPQGTGEAKNIQYF. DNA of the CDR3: TGTGCCAGCAGCCCCCAAGGGACAGGGGAGGCCAAAAACATTCAGTACTTC.

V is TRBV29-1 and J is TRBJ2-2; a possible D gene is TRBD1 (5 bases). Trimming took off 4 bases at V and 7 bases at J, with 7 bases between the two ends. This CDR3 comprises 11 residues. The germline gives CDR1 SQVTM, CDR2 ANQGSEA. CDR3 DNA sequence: TGCAGCGTTGGAAGGGGCGGGGAGCTGTTTTTT. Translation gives CSVGRGGELFF.

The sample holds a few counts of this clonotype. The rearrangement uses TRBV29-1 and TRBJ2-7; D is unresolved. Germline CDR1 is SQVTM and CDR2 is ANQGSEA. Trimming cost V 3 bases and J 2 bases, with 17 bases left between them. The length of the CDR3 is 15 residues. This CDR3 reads CSVDARGSPPYEQYF. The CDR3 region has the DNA TGCAGCGTTGATGCTCGTGGCAGTCCTCCCTACGAGCAGTACTTC.

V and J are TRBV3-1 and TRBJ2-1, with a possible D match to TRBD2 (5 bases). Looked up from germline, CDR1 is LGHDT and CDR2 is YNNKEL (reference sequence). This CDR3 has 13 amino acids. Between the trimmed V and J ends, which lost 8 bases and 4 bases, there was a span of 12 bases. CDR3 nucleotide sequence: TGTGCCAGCTCCCGGGAAGGTTACAATGAGCAGTTCTTC. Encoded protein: CASSREGYNEQFF.